This entry features one T cell receptor beta chain sequence. Treatment meaning: about 20 received Ad26.COV2.S at low or high dose, single or two shots; about 5 received placebo; per-sample allocation not given. All samples were drawn on day 63, counting from the first vaccine or placebo injection. This vaccine is an Ad26 vector that expresses the Wuhan-strain SARS-CoV-2 spike. These data are taken from a study of Ad26.COV2.S vaccination and SARS-CoV-2 variants. Trimming shortened V by 7 bases and J by 7 bases, and 14 bases separated the two germline ends. Looked up from germline, CDR1 is MDHEN and CDR2 is SYDVKM. CDR3 length equals 13 residues. Assay: immunoSEQ multiplex PCR; the TCRdb copy retains only in-frame clones and omits some. Of about 480,000 clones listed, around 90% are singletons.

Material: peripheral blood, obtained in a trial of Ad26.COV2.S vaccine versus placebo. The chain carries TRBV28 and TRBJ1-5; the D gene is possibly TRBD1 (6 bases). This TCR derives from a person aged 18 to 65 who received the Ad26.COV2.S COVID-19 vaccine or a placebo. CDR3 bases: TGTGCCAGCACCGGACAGAAGTACCAGCCCCAGCATTTT. Amino acids: CASTGQKYQPQHF.